A single sample gave rise to the 18 T cell receptor beta chains below, sequenced in a study of blood T cell repertoires in COVID-19. Generated by immunoSEQ multiplex PCR, the TCRdb table keeps only in-frame clones and is missing some. The table includes 140,000 to 150,000 clones, approximately 80% detected once. The sequenced sample was peripheral blood. These receptors all come from a woman aged 45-65 years with acute or convalescent COVID-19.

There are a few counts of this clone. The CDR3 DNA is TGTGCCAGCAGTGAAGGGAGGGGCGATGACTCTGGAAACACCATATATTTT. It is translated as CASSEGRGDDSGNTIYF. This chain connects TRBV2 to TRBJ1-3, with a weak D call TRBD1 (5 bases). The germline V gene has CDR1 SNHLY and CDR2 FYNNEI. Trimming removed 1 base from V and 0 bases from J, with 13 bases in between. The CDR3 is made up of 17 amino acids.

The CDR3 loop reads CASSRGDRLGNTIYF. Here the CDR3 DNA reads TGTGCCAGCAGCAGGGGGGACAGACTTGGAAACACCATATATTTT. This chain connects TRBV7-8 to TRBJ1-3, with 7 bases matching TRBD1. Looked up from germline, CDR1 is SGHVS and CDR2 is FQNEAQ. The V segment lost 5 bases and the J segment 3 bases; nucleotides outside the gene matches: 7. The CDR3 runs to 15 residues. The whole variable domain, remainder taken from reference TRBV7-8 and TRBJ1-3, is GAGVSQSPRYKVAKRGQDVALRCDPISGHVSLFWYQQALGQGPEFLTYFQNEAQLDKSGLPSDRFFAERPEGSVSTLKIQRTQQEDSAVYLCASSRGDRLGNTIYFGEGSWLTVV.

This chain links TRBV13 with TRBJ1-4; weak D call: TRBD1 (6 bases). The CDR3 consists of 16 residues. With 4 bases removed from V and 3 bases from J, the gap between germline ends came to 15 bases. Germline values: CDR1 PRHDT, CDR2 FYEKMQ (reference sequence). CDR3 nucleotides: TGTGCCAGCAGCTCCTTGCCAGGGGAGTCTAATGAAAAACTGTTTTTT. Its protein product is CASSSLPGESNEKLFF.

The J gene is TRBJ1-6, the V gene TRBV4-3; no clear D gene. Germline-derived CDR1 and CDR2 are LGHNA and YSLEER. Deletions cut 1 base from V and 4 bases from J, with 8 bases between. CDR3 length: 15 residues. Here the CDR3 DNA reads TGCGCCAGCAGCCAAGGGACGGGGTATAATTCACCCCTCCACTTT. Protein product: CASSQGTGYNSPLHF.

The rearrangement links TRBV7-2 to TRBJ2-7; 8 nucleotides line up with TRBD1. CDR1 and CDR2 from the germline V gene are SGHTA and FQGNSA. The V segment lost 2 bases and the J segment 1 base; nucleotides outside the gene matches: 4. The CDR3 consists of 15 residues. The CDR3 nucleotides are TGTGCCAGCAGCTTATCAGGGGGCAAGTCCTACGAGCAGTACTTC. It yields the protein CASSLSGGKSYEQYF.

CDR3 protein: CASSLTLAGGEQFF. CDR3 DNA: TGTGCCAGCAGTTTGACACTAGCGGGGGGTGAGCAGTTCTTC. The J gene is TRBJ2-1, the V gene TRBV27; TRBD2 aligns across 12 bases. Germline assignment: CDR1 MNHEY and CDR2 SMNVEV (reference sequence). V was pared by 3 bases and J by 9 bases, with 3 bases of the junction left unmatched. CDR3 size: 14 residues.

This clone was observed a few times. The genes are TRBV5-4 and TRBJ1-3; 8 positions agree with TRBD1. The length of the CDR3 is 14 residues. The V and J ends lost 1 base and 4 bases, in that order; junction bases with no gene match: 1. CDR1 is SGHNT, CDR2 YYREEE, per germline (reference sequence). CDR3 amino acids: CASSLQGAGNTIYF. The CDR3, as DNA: TGTGCCAGCAGCTTGCAGGGGGCGGGAAACACCATATATTTT.

CDR3 nucleotides: TGCGCCAGCAGCCCTATCGTAGCTGACTCCATCTCTGGAAACACCATATATTTT. Its protein product is CASSPIVADSISGNTIYF. The chain has TRBV5-1 and TRBJ1-3; D unclear. Germline CDR1 reads SGHRS; CDR2 reads YFSETQ. The V end lost 4 bases, the J end lost 0 bases, and 20 bases lay between the germline ends. The CDR3 consists of 18 residues.

V and J are TRBV11-2 and TRBJ2-7; TRBD1 agrees at 8 bases. The germline gives CDR1 SGHAT, CDR2 FQNNGV. The V gene end was trimmed by 5 bases and the J gene end by 3 bases; junction bases not matched to a gene: 3. The CDR3 runs to 13 residues. CDR3 loop: CASSLGQVYEQYF. For the CDR3, the DNA is TGTGCCAGCAGCCTGGGACAGGTCTACGAGCAGTACTTC. Combining the CDR3 with reference TRBV11-2 and TRBJ2-7 gives the whole variable domain EAGVAQSPRYKIIEKRQSVAFWCNPISGHATLYWYQQILGQGPKLLIQFQNNGVVDDSQLPKDRFSAERLKGVDSTLKIQPAKLEDSAVYLCASSLGQVYEQYFGPGTRLTVT.

This clone showed up just once. The rearrangement links TRBV19 to TRBJ1-2; tentative D call: TRBD1 (5 bases). V lost 0 bases and J 4 bases, leaving 18 bases between the germline ends. Germline lookup yields CDR1 LNHDA and CDR2 SQIVND (reference sequence). The CDR3 is made up of 17 amino acids. CDR3 region: CASSIDSGTLSFYGYTF. The CDR3 coding sequence is TGTGCCAGTAGTATAGATTCCGGGACTCTGAGCTTCTATGGCTACACCTTC.

This chain uses TRBV27 with TRBJ1-1; TRBD1 matches at 10 bases. In germline, CDR1 is MNHEY, CDR2 SMNVEV (reference sequence). The V segment lost 5 bases and the J segment 4 bases; nucleotides outside the gene matches: 19. The CDR3 sequence is 19 residues long. The CDR3 nucleotides read TGTGCCAGCAGTCCATCCCCGGGACAGGGGTTGCGAGAGGGCACTGAAGCTTTCTTT. Translated, it gives CASSPSPGQGLREGTEAFF.

This clone is a singleton in its sample. The chain recombines TRBV19 with TRBJ1-1; no firm D call. This CDR3 comprises 15 residues. V was clipped by 2 bases and J by 7 bases, with 17 bases between them. Germline V gives CDR1 LNHDA, CDR2 SQIVND (reference sequence). DNA of the CDR3: TGTGCCAGTAGTATACCCCGACACAACAAAGGTGAAGCTTTCTTT. Amino acids: CASSIPRHNKGEAFF.

This chain links TRBV19 with TRBJ1-4; 9 bases map to TRBD1. The germline CDR1 and CDR2 sequences are LNHDA and SQIVND (reference sequence). V lost 0 bases, J lost 7 bases, and 6 bases stayed unmatched. CDR3 size: 16 residues. CDR3 sequence (DNA): TGTGCCAGTAGTATAGATCTGGGGACAGGGCCTGAAAAACTGTTTTTT. Translated, it gives CASSIDLGTGPEKLFF.

This chain joins TRBV5-4 and TRBJ2-5; 8 bases are shared with TRBD1. Trimming removed 4 bases from V and 5 bases from J; junction bases left unmatched: 7. Germline V gene data show CDR1 as SGHNT and CDR2 as YYREEE (reference sequence). This CDR3 contains 14 residues. In DNA, the CDR3 is TGTGCCAGCAGCAGGGACAGGATAGGGGAGACCCAGTACTTC. This encodes CASSRDRIGETQYF.

CDR3 sequence: CASRRLAGGAQYF. CDR3 bases: TGTGCCAGCAGGAGACTAGCGGGGGGGGCCCAGTACTTC. The chain links TRBV28 to TRBJ2-5; 14 nucleotides agree with TRBD2. The CDR3 is made up of 13 amino acids. The germline CDR1 and CDR2 sequences are MDHEN and SYDVKM. The V and J ends lost 6 bases and 9 bases, in that order; junction bases with no gene match: 3.

This chain links TRBV28 with TRBJ1-4; 10 nucleotides match TRBD1. The CDR3 sequence is 15 residues long. The germline gives CDR1 MDHEN, CDR2 SYDVKM. J lost 5 bases, V lost 4 bases, and 4 bases had no gene match. The CDR3, as DNA: TGTGCCAGCAGTTCCGGGACAGGGGAGAATGAAAAACTGTTTTTT. Its translation: CASSSGTGENEKLFF.

This clone is a singleton in its sample. J is TRBJ2-5 and V is TRBV7-9; TRBD2 matches 9 bases. V trimming: 4 bases; J trimming: 2 bases; junction bases outside the gene matches: 11. The CDR3 sequence is 17 residues long. The germline V gene encodes CDR1 SEHNR and CDR2 FQNEAQ (reference sequence). CDR3 DNA sequence: TGTGCCAGCAGCTCCGGGGACAGCGGGGGGCCACAAGAGACCCAGTACTTC. This codes for CASSSGDSGGPQETQYF.

The chain is built from TRBV4-3 and TRBJ1-4; TRBD1 matches at 9 bases. The junction had 15 bases not matched to a gene; V was cut back by 3 bases and J by 10 bases. CDR1 is LGHNA and CDR2 is YSLEER in the germline V gene. The CDR3 extends over 17 amino acids. As DNA, the CDR3 is TGCGCCAGCAGCCAGGATTTTCCCACAGGGGGCGGCGGAAAACTGTTTTTT. Protein sequence: CASSQDFPTGGGGKLFF.